This TCR beta chain derives from a study of blood T cell repertoires in COVID-19. The CDR3 has 14 amino acids. Trimming cost V 6 bases and J 4 bases, with 15 bases left between them. Germline V gene sequence: CDR1 LNHNV, CDR2 YYDKDF (reference sequence). Here immunoSEQ multiplex PCR was the method, and the copy in TCRdb shows in-frame clones only, minus some. The data hold roughly 26,000 clones, with just under 95% observed a single time. The clonotype comes from a human donor with active COVID-19. The donor label of this sample is uncertain. V is TRBV15 and J is TRBJ1-2, with no clear D. Sample: peripheral blood. The CDR3: CATRKDYLIYGYTF. The CDR3 nucleotides are TGTGCCACCAGGAAAGACTATTTGATCTATGGCTACACCTTC.